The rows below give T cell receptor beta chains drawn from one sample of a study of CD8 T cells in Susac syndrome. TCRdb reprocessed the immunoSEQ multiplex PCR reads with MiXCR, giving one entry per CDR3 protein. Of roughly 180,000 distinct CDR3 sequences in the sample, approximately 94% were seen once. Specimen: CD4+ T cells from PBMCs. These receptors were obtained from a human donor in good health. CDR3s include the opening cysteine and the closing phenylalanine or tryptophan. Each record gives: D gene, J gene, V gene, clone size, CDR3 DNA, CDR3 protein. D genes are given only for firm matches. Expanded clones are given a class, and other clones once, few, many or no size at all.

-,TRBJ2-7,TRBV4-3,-,TGCGCCAGCAGCCAAGACCGGTCAGGGCCCGAGCAGTACTTC,CASSQDRSGPEQYF
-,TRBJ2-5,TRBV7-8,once,TGTGCCAGCAGCTTCAGGCAGTCGGGGGCGGGCCAAGAGACCCAGTACTTC,CASSFRQSGAGQETQYF
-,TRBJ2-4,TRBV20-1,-,TGCAGTGCTAGCCCCTTCGACAGAAACATTCAGTACTTC,CSASPFDRNIQYF
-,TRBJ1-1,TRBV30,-,TGTGCCTGGAGTGGTCAAACTGAAGCTTTCTTT,CAWSGQTEAFF
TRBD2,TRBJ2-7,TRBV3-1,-,TGTGCCAGCAGGGCGGGAGGGACCTACGAGCAGTACTTC,CASRAGGTYEQYF
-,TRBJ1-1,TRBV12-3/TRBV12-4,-,TGTGCCAGCAGTTTAGGGGAAAGGATTGAAGCTTTCTTT,CASSLGERIEAFF
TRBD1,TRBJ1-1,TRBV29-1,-,TGCAGCGTTGACACCACAGGGGTGGACACTGAAGCTTTCTTT,CSVDTTGVDTEAFF
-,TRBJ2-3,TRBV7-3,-,TGTGCCAGCAGCGTACAGGTGGGAGATACGCAGTATTTT,CASSVQVGDTQYF
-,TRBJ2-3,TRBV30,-,TGTGCCTGGAGTAATGGAGGGACTAGCACAGATACGCAGTATTTT,CAWSNGGTSTDTQYF
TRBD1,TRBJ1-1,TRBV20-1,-,TGCAGTCCCAAGGGCGGACAGGGGAACACTGAAGCTTTCTTT,CSPKGGQGNTEAFF
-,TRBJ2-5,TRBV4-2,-,TGTGCCAGCAGCCAAGAACGCAGGGGGGGTACGGAGACCCAGTACTTC,CASSQERRGGTETQYF
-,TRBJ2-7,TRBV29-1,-,TGCAGCGTTGAGTGGCAGGGTGACGAGCAGTACTTC,CSVEWQGDEQYF
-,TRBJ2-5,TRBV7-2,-,TGTGCCAGCAGCTTAGCGGGTTTCGGGCTGGCGGGACAAGAGACCCAGTACTTC,CASSLAGFGLAGQETQYF
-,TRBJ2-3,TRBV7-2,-,TGTGCCAGCAGCTTAGGGGACCGACGAACAGTCACAGATACGCAGTATTTT,CASSLGDRRTVTDTQYF
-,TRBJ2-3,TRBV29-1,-,TGCAGCGGGGGGGTCGCAGATACGCAGTATTTT,CSGGVADTQYF
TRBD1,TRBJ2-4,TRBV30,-,TGTGCCTGGAGTGTACAGGGGGCGTACATTCAGTACTTC,CAWSVQGAYIQYF
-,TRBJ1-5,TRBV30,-,TGTGCCTGGAGTAGTAACAGACTTCAGCCCCAGCATTTT,CAWSSNRLQPQHF
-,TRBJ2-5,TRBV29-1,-,TGCAGCGTTGCCGGGGGTCGGTGGGAGACCCAGTACTTC,CSVAGGRWETQYF
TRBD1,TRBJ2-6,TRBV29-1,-,TGCAGCGTCGGACAGGGCGTCTCTGGGGCCAACGTCCTGACTTTC,CSVGQGVSGANVLTF
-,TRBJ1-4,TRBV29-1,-,TGCAGCGTTGAAGATGGGAGGGGAACTAATGAAAAACTGTTTTTT,CSVEDGRGTNEKLFF
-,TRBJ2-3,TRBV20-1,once,TGCAGTGCGTTATGGGTAGATACGCAGTATTTT,CSALWVDTQYF
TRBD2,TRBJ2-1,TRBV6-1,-,TGTGCCAGCAGTGTAGCGGGAGGTGCAGCAGATGAGCAGTTCTTC,CASSVAGGAADEQFF
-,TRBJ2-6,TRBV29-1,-,TGCAGCGTCGCGGGGCCAGGGAGATCTGGGGCCAACGTCCTGACTTTC,CSVAGPGRSGANVLTF
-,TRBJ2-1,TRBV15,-,TGTGCCACCAGCTTCGGGACAGCGGGTGAGCAGTTCTTC,CATSFGTAGEQFF
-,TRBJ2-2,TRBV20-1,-,TGCAGTGCTCTCGCTAGCGCCGCCTCGACCGGGGAGCTGTTTTTT,CSALASAASTGELFF
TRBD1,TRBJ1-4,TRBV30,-,TGTGCCTGGAGTCTGCTGGGGCAGGGGGCTGAAAAACTGTTTTTT,CAWSLLGQGAEKLFF
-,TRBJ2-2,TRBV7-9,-,TGTGCCAGCAGCCATATGTGGACGGCCACCGGGGAGCTGTTTTTT,CASSHMWTATGELFF
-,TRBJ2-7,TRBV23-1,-,TGCGCCAGCAGTCGCAATTCATCCAGGGAAATCTCCGAGCAGTACTTC,CASSRNSSREISEQYF
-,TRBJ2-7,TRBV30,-,TGTGCCTGGAGTGTAATGGACCCACCGGGATACGAGCAGTACTTC,CAWSVMDPPGYEQYF
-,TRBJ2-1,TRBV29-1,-,TGCAGCGTCGAAGTTGCCACCCCCTACAATGAGCAGTTCTTC,CSVEVATPYNEQFF
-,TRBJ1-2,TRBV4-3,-,TGCGCCAGCAGCCAAGATCTTCAGACAGGCTGGGGCTACACCTTC,CASSQDLQTGWGYTF
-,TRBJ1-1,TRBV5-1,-,TGCGCCAGCAGCGACACCACTGAAGCTTTCTTT,CASSDTTEAFF